In its sample, the clone carrying this TCR beta chain was seen a few times. Its antigen is not identified. This specimen belongs to a study of chemoradiotherapy in HPV16-positive cancers. Between the trimmed V and J ends, which lost 6 bases and 1 base, there was a span of 12 bases. CDR1 and CDR2 (germline): MNHNS, SASEGT. This CDR3 contains 15 residues. Only in-frame clones appear in the TCRdb table, and some are missing; sequencing was by immunoSEQ multiplex PCR. The sample includes 13,000 to 15,000 clones, 55% to 75% of them seen just once. Study observations and caveats: Candidate HPV-specific clones and E7-related TCR motifs grew in tumor during treatment. Only two HPV16-positive patients supplied the functional HPV-specificity definition.

Samples were taken several times over chemoradiotherapy. Collection took place from a patient who underwent chemoradiotherapy. The gene calls are TRBV6-1 and TRBJ2-2; weak D call: TRBD1 (6 bases). The TCR sequence derives from a human donor with HPV-associated anogenital cancer. Here the CDR3 DNA reads TGTGCCAGCAGCCCCGGGACATTGAACACCGGGGAGCTGTTTTTT. Its protein product is CASSPGTLNTGELFF.